Shown below are 4 T cell receptor beta chains from a single sample sequenced in a study of blood T cell repertoires in COVID-19 (dated by TCRdb to the early 2020s). The library relied on the immunoSEQ multiplex PCR assay. TCRdb mirrors the immuneACCESS table, restricted to in-frame sequences. Some clones are absent from its copies; in checked studies, under half trace to an unresolved V gene, and the reason for the others is unknown. This sample holds approximately 50,000 clones; 75% to 90% were observed only once. The top ten clonotypes cover around an eighth of the sample. The sequenced sample was peripheral blood. These receptors were obtained from a human donor in a cohort sampled during active COVID-19.

This clone was seen a handful of times. This chain joins TRBV29-1 and TRBJ1-1; 8 nucleotides line up with TRBD1. This CDR3 region has 13 residues. Looked up from germline, CDR1 is SQVTM and CDR2 is ANQGSEA. J gave up 0 bases and V 6 bases, and 3 bases lay outside the gene matches. The CDR3 sequence: CSVSDRVNTEAFF. Written as DNA, the CDR3 is TGCAGCGTATCGGACAGGGTGAACACTGAAGCTTTCTTT.

The sample holds a few counts of this clone. V usage is TRBV6-4 and J usage is TRBJ1-1; a possible D gene is TRBD1 (5 bases). The CDR3 totals 14 residues. The V and J ends lost 4 bases and 4 bases respectively, with 13 bases between them. Looked up from germline, CDR1 is MRHNA and CDR2 is SNTAGT. CDR3 protein: CASSAAGMATEAFF. The CDR3, as DNA: TGTGCCAGCAGTGCGGCAGGGATGGCCACTGAAGCTTTCTTT.

This chain connects TRBV5-8 to TRBJ1-5, with D possibly being TRBD1 (6 bases). The CDR3 has 14 amino acids. Trimming took off 2 bases at V and 5 bases at J, with 11 bases between the two ends. The germline gives CDR1 SGHTS, CDR2 YDEGEE. Here the CDR3 DNA reads TGTGCCAGCAGCTTAACAGGGTTCGATCAGCCCCAGCATTTT. It codes for CASSLTGFDQPQHF.

This clone was counted only a few times. This chain links TRBV7-6 with TRBJ2-5, with 11 bases matching TRBD2. CDR1 is SGHVS, CDR2 FNYEAQ, per germline. Trimming took 5 bases from V and 3 from J; bases not matched to a gene: 8. The CDR3 totals 16 residues. The DNA of the CDR3 is TGTGCCAGCAGCAAACCGGGACTAGCGGACAAAGAGACCCAGTACTTC. Its protein is CASSKPGLADKETQYF.